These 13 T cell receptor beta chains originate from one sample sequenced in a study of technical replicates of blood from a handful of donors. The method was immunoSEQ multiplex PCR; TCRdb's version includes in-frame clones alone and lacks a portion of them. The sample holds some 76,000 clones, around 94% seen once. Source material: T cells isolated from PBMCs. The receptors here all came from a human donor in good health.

The CDR3 sequence: CASSSPGQETQYF. The CDR3 nucleotides read TGCGCCAGCAGCTCTCCGGGACAAGAGACCCAGTACTTC. V is TRBV5-1 and J is TRBJ2-5; possible D gene TRBD2, 5 bases. Trimming took off 3 bases at V and 2 bases at J, with 8 bases between the two ends. The CDR3 is 13 residues long. Germline values: CDR1 SGHRS, CDR2 YFSETQ.

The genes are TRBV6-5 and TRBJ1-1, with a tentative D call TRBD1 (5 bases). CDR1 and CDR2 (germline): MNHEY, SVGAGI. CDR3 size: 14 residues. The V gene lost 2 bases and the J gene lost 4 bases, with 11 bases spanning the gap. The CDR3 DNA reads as TGTGCCAGCAGTTACAATGGGGGAGGCACTGAAGCTTTCTTT. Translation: CASSYNGGGTEAFF.

DNA for the CDR3: TGCGCCAGCAGCCAAGATGTTGCGGCACCCTATGGCTACACCTTC. It translates to CASSQDVAAPYGYTF. The V and J genes are TRBV4-1 and TRBJ1-2, with D hard to call. The germline V and J ends were trimmed by 0 bases and 4 bases, with 12 bases remaining between them. This CDR3 spans 15 amino acids. The V gene's germline CDR1 is MGHRA and CDR2 YSYEKL.

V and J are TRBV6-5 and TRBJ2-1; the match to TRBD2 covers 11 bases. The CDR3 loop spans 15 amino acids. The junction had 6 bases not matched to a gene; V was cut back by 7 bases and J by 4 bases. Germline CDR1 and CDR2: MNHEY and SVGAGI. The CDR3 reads CASTLLAGDYNEQFF. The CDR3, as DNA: TGTGCCAGCACCTTACTAGCGGGAGATTACAATGAGCAGTTCTTC.

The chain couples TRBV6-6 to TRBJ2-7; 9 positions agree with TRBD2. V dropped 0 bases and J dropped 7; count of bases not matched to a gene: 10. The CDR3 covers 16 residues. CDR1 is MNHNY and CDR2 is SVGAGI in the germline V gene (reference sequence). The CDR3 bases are TGTGCCAGCAGTTACTCCCCTAGCGGGGATGAAAGGGAGCAGTACTTC. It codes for CASSYSPSGDEREQYF.

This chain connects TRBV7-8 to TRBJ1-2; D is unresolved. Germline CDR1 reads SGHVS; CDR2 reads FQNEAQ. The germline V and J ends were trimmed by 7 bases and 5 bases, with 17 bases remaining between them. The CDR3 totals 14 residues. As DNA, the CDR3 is TGTGCCAGCACCACGGAGACCATCGGGTATGGCTACACCTTC. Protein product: CASTTETIGYGYTF.

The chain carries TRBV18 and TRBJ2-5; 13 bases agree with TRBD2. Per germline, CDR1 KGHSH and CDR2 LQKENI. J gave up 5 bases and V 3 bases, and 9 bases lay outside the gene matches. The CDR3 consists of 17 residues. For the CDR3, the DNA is TGTGCCAGCTCACCCGAACTAGCGGGAGGGCTCAAGGAGACCCAGTACTTC. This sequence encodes CASSPELAGGLKETQYF.

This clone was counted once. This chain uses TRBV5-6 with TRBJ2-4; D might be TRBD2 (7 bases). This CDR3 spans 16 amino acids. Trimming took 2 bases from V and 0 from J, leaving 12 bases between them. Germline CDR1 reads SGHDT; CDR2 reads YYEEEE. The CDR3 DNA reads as TGTGCCAGCAGCTTACTGGGGGGGCAAGCCAAAAACATTCAGTACTTC. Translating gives CASSLLGGQAKNIQYF.

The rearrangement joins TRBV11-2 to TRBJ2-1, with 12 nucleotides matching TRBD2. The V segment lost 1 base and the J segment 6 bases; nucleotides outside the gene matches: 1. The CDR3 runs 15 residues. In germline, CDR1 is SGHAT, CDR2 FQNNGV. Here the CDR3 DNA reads TGTGCCAGCAGCTTAGGACTAGCGGGGGCCAATGAGCAGTTCTTC. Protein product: CASSLGLAGANEQFF.

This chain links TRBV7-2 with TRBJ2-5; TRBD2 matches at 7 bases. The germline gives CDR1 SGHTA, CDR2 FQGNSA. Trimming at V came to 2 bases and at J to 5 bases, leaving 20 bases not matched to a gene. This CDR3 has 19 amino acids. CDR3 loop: CASSLYPYGGSRGGETQYF. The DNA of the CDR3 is TGTGCCAGCAGCTTATACCCGTATGGCGGGAGCCGCGGAGGCGAGACCCAGTACTTC.

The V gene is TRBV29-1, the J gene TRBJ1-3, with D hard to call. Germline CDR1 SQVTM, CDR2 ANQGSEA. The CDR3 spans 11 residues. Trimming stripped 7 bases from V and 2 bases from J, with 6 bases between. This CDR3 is CSGAAGNTIYF. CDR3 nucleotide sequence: TGCAGCGGGGCAGCTGGAAACACCATATATTTT. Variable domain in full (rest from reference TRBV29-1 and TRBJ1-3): SAVISQKPSRDICQRGTSLTIQCQVDSQVTMMFWYRQQPGQSLTLIATANQGSEATYESGFVIDKFPISRPNLTFSTLTVSNMSPEDSSIYLCSGAAGNTIYFGEGSWLTVV.

CDR3 sequence: CASSFRQDRDTQYF. The DNA for the CDR3 is TGTGCCAGCAGCTTTCGACAGGACAGAGATACGCAGTATTTT. The gene calls are TRBV7-9 and TRBJ2-3, with D possibly matching TRBD1 (6 bases). CDR1 is SEHNR, CDR2 FQNEAQ, per germline (reference sequence). V was cut by 3 bases and J by 5 bases, with 12 bases left in between. This CDR3 contains 14 residues.

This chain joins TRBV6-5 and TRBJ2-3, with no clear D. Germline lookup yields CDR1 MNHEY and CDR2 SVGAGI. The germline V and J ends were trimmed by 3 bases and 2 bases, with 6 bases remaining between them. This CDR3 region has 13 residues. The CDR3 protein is CASSYRITDTQYF. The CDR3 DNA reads TGTGCCAGCAGTTATCGTATCACAGATACGCAGTATTTT.